Listed below are T cell receptor beta chains from one sample, sequenced in a study of shared clonotypes between healthy human individuals. Sequenced by immunoSEQ multiplex PCR; TCRdb stores in-frame clones only, minus some. The data show over a million clones, over 95% seen once. The sequencing input was naive CD4+ T cells sorted from blood. These receptor sequences come from a man aged 25-45 years in good health. The CDR3 runs from the conserved cysteine through the conserved F or W. A D gene is named only where the DNA matches it firmly. The size of a clone is reported for some rows only, either as once, few or many, or as a class for expanded clones.

>15|TRBV18|.|TRBJ2-5|.
CASSPGTLAGETQYF
TGTGCCAGCTCACCAGGAACCCTAGCCGGCGAGACCCAGTACTTC
>15|TRBV2|.|TRBJ1-4|.
CASTHDGATNEKLFF
TGTGCCAGCACCCACGACGGGGCAACTAATGAAAAACTGTTTTTT
>14|TRBV6-5|.|TRBJ2-7|TRBD1
CASQRGQASYEQYF
TGTGCCAGCCAGAGGGGACAGGCTTCCTACGAGCAGTACTTC
>14|TRBV10-3|.|TRBJ2-3|.
CAIRGQTSTDTQYF
TGTGCCATCAGAGGACAGACGTCCACAGATACGCAGTATTTT
>12|TRBV29-1|.|TRBJ2-5|.
CSVYGGKETQYF
TGCAGCGTCTATGGCGGGAAAGAGACCCAGTACTTC
>14|TRBV5-5|.|TRBJ2-1|.
CASSWRSSYNEQFF
TGTGCCAGCAGCTGGAGGAGCTCCTACAATGAGCAGTTCTTC
>14|TRBV9|.|TRBJ1-5|.
CASSVGQGQQPQHF
TGTGCCAGCAGCGTAGGGCAGGGTCAACAGCCCCAGCATTTT
>14|TRBV6-6|.|TRBJ2-1|.
CASSYSRQYNEQFF
TGTGCCAGCAGTTACTCTAGACAATACAATGAGCAGTTCTTC
>10|TRBV28|.|TRBJ1-1|.
CASRETEAFF
TGTGCCAGCAGGGAAACTGAAGCTTTCTTT
>17|TRBV28|.|TRBJ1-5|.
CASTEYRRVRSNQPQHF
TGTGCCTCGACTGAGTACAGGAGGGTGAGGAGCAATCAGCCCCAGCATTTT
>14|TRBV2|.|TRBJ1-2|.
CASSRPPRNYGYTF
TGTGCCAGCTCCAGACCTCCGAGGAACTATGGCTACACCTTC
>14|TRBV7-9|once|TRBJ2-7|.
CASSLVTRGYEQYF
TGTGCCAGCAGCTTAGTCACCAGGGGTTACGAGCAGTACTTC
>15|TRBV6-1|.|TRBJ2-7|TRBD1
CASSEIGTASYEQYF
TGTGCCAGCAGTGAAATCGGGACAGCCTCCTACGAGCAGTACTTC
>13|TRBV5-6|once|TRBJ2-3|.
CASSSAGLDTQYF
TGTGCCAGCAGCTCAGCTGGTTTGGATACGCAGTATTTT
>15|TRBV4-1|.|TRBJ1-2|.
CASSREDGVNYGYTF
TGCGCCAGCAGCCGAGAAGACGGAGTTAACTATGGCTACACCTTC
>16|TRBV19|.|TRBJ2-1|.
CASSIIGTWDRDEQFF
TGTGCCAGTAGTATAATCGGGACTTGGGATCGCGATGAGCAGTTCTTC
>16|TRBV5-5|.|TRBJ1-2|.
CASSHEGRAQDYGYTF
TGTGCCAGCAGCCATGAGGGCAGGGCCCAGGACTATGGCTACACCTTC
>15|TRBV18|.|TRBJ2-5|TRBD2
CASSPGLAGVLTQYF
TGTGCCAGCTCACCAGGACTAGCGGGAGTGTTGACCCAGTACTTC
>14|TRBV6-1|.|TRBJ1-3|.
CASSESGVGNTIYF
TGTGCCAGCAGTGAATCCGGGGTCGGAAACACCATATATTTT
>15|TRBV7-9|.|TRBJ2-7|TRBD1
CASSLTGGSSYEQYF
TGTGCCAGCAGCCTGACAGGGGGGAGCTCCTACGAGCAGTACTTC
>14|TRBV9|.|TRBJ1-1|TRBD1
CASSETGMNTEAFF
TGTGCCAGCAGCGAGACAGGGATGAACACTGAAGCTTTCTTT
>15|TRBV18|.|TRBJ1-2|.
CASSPPDRGARGYTF
TGTGCCAGCTCACCACCAGATCGGGGGGCGCGGGGCTACACCTTC
>18|TRBV4-1|.|TRBJ2-3|TRBD1
CASSQESGQGWATDTQYF
TGCGCCAGCAGCCAAGAGTCGGGACAGGGCTGGGCCACAGATACGCAGTATTTT
>14|TRBV19|.|TRBJ1-5|TRBD1
CASFDRVGNQPQHF
TGTGCCAGTTTCGACAGGGTTGGCAATCAGCCCCAGCATTTT
>17|TRBV2|.|TRBJ1-5|TRBD1
CASSVSQGTYSNQPQHF
TGTGCCAGCAGTGTTTCACAGGGGACGTATAGCAATCAGCCCCAGCATTTT
>14|TRBV5-1|.|TRBJ2-6|.
CASSPPSGANVLTF
TGCGCCAGCAGCCCCCCCTCTGGGGCCAACGTCCTGACTTTC
>17|TRBV10-3|.|TRBJ2-5|TRBD2
CAISMGLAGGPRETQYF
TGTGCCATCAGTATGGGACTAGCGGGAGGGCCTCGGGAGACCCAGTACTTC
>17|TRBV19|once|TRBJ2-2|.
CASSIDRSRVTTGELFF
TGTGCCAGTAGTATAGATCGGTCCAGGGTTACCACCGGGGAGCTGTTTTTT
>15|TRBV6-1|.|TRBJ2-2|TRBD2
CASSEVGGRTGELFF
TGTGCCAGCAGTGAAGTCGGGGGGAGAACCGGGGAGCTGTTTTTT
>16|TRBV5-1|.|TRBJ2-4|.
CASSLQGNIAKNIQYF
TGCGCCAGCAGCCTACAGGGTAATATAGCCAAAAACATTCAGTACTTC
>16|TRBV18|.|TRBJ2-7|TRBD2
CASSPRVAGSRYEQYF
TGTGCCAGCTCACCCCGAGTAGCGGGATCACGCTACGAGCAGTACTTC
>16|TRBV5-5|.|TRBJ2-1|.
CASSLELVVSYNEQFF
TGTGCCAGCAGTTTGGAACTAGTAGTTTCCTACAATGAGCAGTTCTTC
>16|TRBV4-1|.|TRBJ1-2|.
CASSQTLRSGVYGYTF
TGCGCCAGCAGCCAAACCCTCCGGTCCGGGGTCTATGGCTACACCTTC
>16|TRBV11-3|once|TRBJ2-1|TRBD2
CASSDRTSGVYNEQFF
TGTGCCAGCAGCGATCGGACTAGCGGGGTCTACAATGAGCAGTTCTTC
>18|TRBV5-6|.|TRBJ2-2|.
CASSLGQLRPLKIGELFF
TGTGCCAGCAGCTTGGGGCAGTTAAGACCCCTAAAAATTGGGGAGCTGTTTTTT
>15|TRBV28|.|TRBJ2-7|TRBD2
CASSLSGGISYEQYF
TGTGCCAGCAGTTTGTCGGGGGGAATAAGCTACGAGCAGTACTTC
>14|TRBV4-3|once|TRBJ2-7|.
CASSQVGSHYEQYF
TGCGCCAGCAGCCAGGTGGGATCCCACTACGAGCAGTACTTC
>14|TRBV14|.|TRBJ2-6|.
CASSQDWQGSVLTF
TGTGCCAGCAGCCAAGACTGGCAGGGAAGCGTCCTGACTTTC
>19|TRBV5-5|.|TRBJ2-6|TRBD1
CASSRTVGTGGEGANVLTF
TGTGCCAGCAGCCGGACCGTTGGGACAGGGGGAGAGGGGGCCAACGTCCTGACTTTC